This T cell receptor (beta chain) was retrieved from a study of cytomegalovirus exposure and HLA in healthy donors. PCR was performed using 60 Vbeta and 13 Jbeta primers. Profiled with immunoSEQ multiplex PCR; TCRdb holds only in-frame clones, not every one. The data show around 97,000 clones, 9.4% seen once. Study-wide results and caveats: CMV serostatus was the only recorded immune exposure for donors.

The table lists this clone with a few counts. The antigen remains undetermined. The sample consisted of PBMCs. The sequence derives from a middle-aged man in good health and CMV-seropositive.

Here the CDR3 reads CASSLIQGDANTEAFF. CDR3 nucleotides: TGTGCCAGCAGTTTGATACAGGGGGACGCGAACACTGAAGCTTTCTTT. The chain uses TRBV28 and TRBJ1-1; 8 nucleotides agree with TRBD1. Germline CDR1 is MDHEN and CDR2 is SYDVKM. This CDR3 contains 16 residues. Losses at the gene ends were 3 bases for V and 1 base for J; bases not matched to a gene: 7.